The entry below describes one T cell receptor beta chain. In the source study's methods: Estimated nucleated cell counts came from reference gene primer amplification. Sequencing used immunoSEQ multiplex PCR; TCRdb keeps in-frame clones, though not all of them. That table supplies the V and J calls and clone size; D and trimming were determined from the DNA. This table has 200,000 to 300,000 clones, approximately 86% appearing once. These data come from a study of blood T cell repertoires in COVID-19. For the study at large: Acute and convalescent COVID-19 specimens originated in the United States, Italy and Spain. The cDNA or gDNA used as material had been derived from T cells, B-cell-depleted T cells, or PBMCs.

CDR1 SGHRS and CDR2 YFSETQ come from the germline V gene. V lost 0 bases to trimming and J lost 3 bases, with 12 bases between them. CDR3 size: 15 residues. The TCR was taken from a woman aged 25 to 39 with acute or convalescent COVID-19. This chain joins TRBV5-1 and TRBJ1-2, with TRBD1 as a possible D gene (5 bases). Sequences were obtained from peripheral blood. The CDR3 is CASSLDLGQDYGYTF. The CDR3, as DNA: TGCGCCAGCAGCTTGGATCTCGGACAAGACTATGGCTACACCTTC.